The 21 T cell receptor beta chains in this list originate from one sample, sequenced in a study of T cell responses to AZD1222 COVID-19 vaccine. TCRdb's copy holds only in-frame clones and misses some; the assay was immunoSEQ multiplex PCR. The table has about 54,000 clones, around 92% seen once. Specimen: peripheral blood, collected 28 days after the second AZD1222 dose. These receptors came from an adult who received the AZD1222 COVID-19 vaccine.

The chain combines TRBV9 with TRBJ2-2; D gene uncertain. Germline V gene sequence: CDR1 SGDLS, CDR2 YYNGEE. V was trimmed by 3 bases and J by 4 bases, leaving 4 bases between them. The CDR3 is 12 amino acids. The CDR3 is CASSATTGELFF. CDR3 DNA sequence: TGTGCCAGCAGCGCCACCACCGGGGAGCTGTTTTTT.

This rearrangement joins TRBV2 to TRBJ2-2, with 9 nucleotides matching TRBD1. Germline CDR1 SNHLY, CDR2 FYNNEI. The CDR3 length is 15 residues. The V and J ends lost 6 bases and 4 bases, in that order; junction bases with no gene match: 6. CDR3 coding DNA: TGTGCCAGCAGATCACAGGGGGCTCGCACCGGGGAGCTGTTTTTT. Its translation: CASRSQGARTGELFF.

The V call is TRBV6-4, the J call TRBJ2-3, with 11 bases aligning to TRBD2. Germline V gene sequence: CDR1 MRHNA, CDR2 SNTAGT. The V and J ends lost 3 bases and 3 bases, in that order; junction bases with no gene match: 5. This CDR3 is 16 amino acids long. DNA for the CDR3: TGTGCCAGCAGTGAACTAGCGGGAGTTGGGACAGATACGCAGTATTTT. This codes for CASSELAGVGTDTQYF.

This clone was counted once. V usage is TRBV7-3 and J usage is TRBJ2-3, with 7 positions matching TRBD2. The V segment lost 1 base and the J segment 0 bases; nucleotides outside the gene matches: 7. The CDR3 sequence is 17 residues long. Germline values: CDR1 SGHTA, CDR2 FQGTGA. CDR3 loop: CASSLKGGSYSTDTQYF. CDR3 nucleotides: TGTGCCAGCAGCTTAAAGGGCGGGAGTTACAGCACAGATACGCAGTATTTT.

The chain combines TRBV5-1 with TRBJ2-5; D remains unclear. Deletions cut 2 bases from V and 1 base from J, with 9 bases between. Germline V gene lookup returns CDR1 SGHRS and CDR2 YFSETQ. The CDR3 has 14 amino acids. The CDR3 DNA reads as TGCGCCAGCAGCTTAGGTTGGGCCCAAGAGACCCAGTACTTC. Translation gives CASSLGWAQETQYF.

V is TRBV6-5 and J is TRBJ1-2; no firm D call. The germline gives CDR1 MNHEY, CDR2 SVGAGI. Trimming cost V 8 bases and J 7 bases, with 17 bases left between them. The CDR3 extends over 13 amino acids. CDR3 in amino acids: CASDVTPTAGYTF. The CDR3 DNA sequence: TGTGCCAGCGACGTTACTCCGACTGCTGGCTACACCTTC.

CDR3 sequence: CASSFASRSSYETQYF. CDR3 nucleotides: TGTGCCAGCAGCTTTGCTTCACGCAGCAGCTACGAGACCCAGTACTTC. The chain combines TRBV7-2 with TRBJ2-5; D is undetermined. Germline loops: CDR1 SGHTA, CDR2 FQGNSA. With 3 bases removed from V and 5 bases from J, the gap between germline ends came to 19 bases. CDR3 length equals 16 residues.

V and J are TRBV5-1 and TRBJ2-5; 8 bases match TRBD1. Looked up from germline, CDR1 is SGHRS and CDR2 is YFSETQ. Losses at the gene ends were 2 bases for V and 1 base for J; bases not matched to a gene: 4. CDR3 length: 15 residues. In DNA form, the CDR3 reads TGCGCCAGCAGCTTCTCCGGGACAGGCCAAGAGACCCAGTACTTC. This translates into CASSFSGTGQETQYF.

V usage is TRBV18 and J usage is TRBJ1-4, with a tentative D call TRBD1 (5 bases). Germline V gives CDR1 KGHSH, CDR2 LQKENI. CDR3 length: 16 residues. V gave up 3 bases and J gave up 3 bases, with 14 bases separating them. The CDR3 region has the DNA TGTGCCAGCTCACCTACCGGTCGGGGCCCTAATGAAAAACTGTTTTTT. Amino acid sequence: CASSPTGRGPNEKLFF.

This sequence joins TRBV9 and TRBJ2-1, with D hard to call. This CDR3 has 14 amino acids. Deletions cut 0 bases from V and 5 bases from J, with 9 bases between. CDR1 and CDR2 (germline): SGDLS, YYNGEE. The CDR3 nucleotides are TGTGCCAGCAGCGTAGGGACGTCTCACAATGAGCAGTTCTTC. This encodes CASSVGTSHNEQFF.

The rearrangement links TRBV4-3 to TRBJ2-2; TRBD1 matches at 10 bases. This CDR3 region has 18 residues. V gave up 0 bases and J gave up 5 bases; unmatched junction bases: 9. The germline V gene has CDR1 LGHNA and CDR2 YSLEER. CDR3 nucleotides: TGCGCCAGCAGCCAAGATTTTCCGGGACAGGGGTGGACCGGGGAGCTGTTTTTT. Translation gives CASSQDFPGQGWTGELFF.

The gene calls are TRBV2 and TRBJ2-5; TRBD2 might be the D (5 bases). The CDR3 is 13 residues long. Germline loops: CDR1 SNHLY, CDR2 FYNNEI. V gave up 6 bases and J gave up 4 bases, with 12 bases separating them. The CDR3 loop reads CASSRGLGETQYF. CDR3 bases: TGTGCCAGCAGCCGAGGGCTTGGAGAGACCCAGTACTTC.

This clone was counted only a few times. The gene calls are TRBV7-2 and TRBJ1-5; 10 positions match TRBD1. V shed 8 bases, J shed 5 bases, and the junction held 9 bases outside the gene matches. From germline, CDR1 is SGHTA and CDR2 FQGNSA. This CDR3 spans 15 amino acids. The CDR3 loop reads CASALDRGPYQPQHF. DNA for the CDR3: TGTGCCAGCGCCCTTGACAGGGGGCCATATCAGCCCCAGCATTTT.

V usage is TRBV12-3 or TRBV12-4 and J usage is TRBJ2-2; no clear D. The CDR3 sequence is 13 residues long. V was cut by 9 bases and J by 0 bases, with 8 bases left in between. The CDR3 reads CASSRSNTGELFF. In nucleotides, the CDR3 is TGTGCCAGTTCCCGGTCGAACACCGGGGAGCTGTTTTTT.

This clone was counted a single time. The V and J genes are TRBV10-2 and TRBJ1-5, with 11 nucleotides matching TRBD1. CDR1 and CDR2 (germline): WSHSY, SAAADI. The junction had 4 bases not matched to a gene; V was cut back by 4 bases and J by 5 bases. This CDR3 has 15 residues. The CDR3 nucleotides read TGCGCCAGCAGTGCCAGGACAGGGGGCGATCAGCCCCAGCATTTT. This sequence encodes CASSARTGGDQPQHF.

J is TRBJ2-3 and V is TRBV11-2, with unresolved D. There are 13 residues in the CDR3. Germline lookup yields CDR1 SGHAT and CDR2 FQNNGV. Trimming took 4 bases from V and 6 from J, leaving 11 bases between them. The CDR3 reads CASSWALVDTQYF. CDR3 in DNA: TGTGCCAGCAGCTGGGCCCTAGTCGATACGCAGTATTTT.

CDR3 residues: CASTERQRNQPQHF. In DNA, the CDR3 is TGTGCCAGTACAGAGAGACAGAGGAATCAGCCCCAGCATTTT. The rearrangement uses TRBV19 and TRBJ1-5; D is perhaps TRBD1 (5 bases). The CDR3 is made up of 14 amino acids. V lost 7 bases and J lost 4, with 14 bases in between. Germline V lookup: CDR1 LNHDA, CDR2 SQIVND (reference sequence).

This clone came up once. The DNA of the CDR3 is TGTGCCAGCAGCCCATACATCATGCCTAACTATGGCTACACCTTC. It codes for CASSPYIMPNYGYTF. The V call is TRBV7-2, the J call TRBJ1-2; D remains ambiguous. The length of the CDR3 is 15 residues. Germline loops: CDR1 SGHTA, CDR2 FQGNSA. V lost 5 bases and J lost 0, with 13 bases in between. The variable domain in full, with the rest retrieved from reference TRBV7-2 and TRBJ1-2, is GAGVSQSPSNKVTEKGKDVELRCDPISGHTALYWYRQSLGQGLEFLIYFQGNSAPDKSGLPSDRFSAERTGGSVSTLTIQRTQQEDSAVYLCASSPYIMPNYGYTFGSGTRLTVV.

The V and J genes are TRBV18 and TRBJ2-3; 7 positions match TRBD2. Losses at the gene ends were 5 bases for V and 1 base for J; bases not matched to a gene: 15. Looked up from germline, CDR1 is KGHSH and CDR2 is LQKENI. The CDR3 spans 18 residues. The CDR3 region has the DNA TGTGCCAGCTCAAGCTCGGCGGGAGCGGGGATCGGCACAGATACGCAGTATTTT. Amino acid sequence: CASSSSAGAGIGTDTQYF.

The gene calls are TRBV5-4 and TRBJ2-7; 10 bases map to TRBD2. The CDR3 contains 15 residues. Losses at the gene ends were 5 bases for V and 3 bases for J; bases not matched to a gene: 8. Looked up from germline, CDR1 is SGHNT and CDR2 is YYREEE (reference sequence). CDR3 coding DNA: TGTGCCAGCAGGCTAGCGGGGGAACCTTTCTACGAGCAGTACTTC. Amino acids: CASRLAGEPFYEQYF.

The chain has TRBV19 and TRBJ2-7; D is undetermined. Trimming shortened V by 1 base and J by 5 bases, and 6 bases separated the two germline ends. CDR3 length: 12 residues. From germline, CDR1 is LNHDA and CDR2 SQIVND (reference sequence). The CDR3 reads CASSIGRDEQYF. CDR3 DNA: TGTGCCAGTAGTATAGGCAGAGACGAGCAGTACTTC.